Listed below are T cell receptor beta chains from one sample, sequenced in a study of T cells after yellow fever vaccination. A single record per CDR3 protein comes from TCRdb applying MiXCR to the 5' RACE reads. The sample has around 140,000 distinct CDR3 sequences, about 7.7% seen once. The sequencing used CD4+ T cells sorted from PBMCs, collected 5 days after the yellow fever booster vaccination. The receptors originated from a man younger than 45 who received the YFV17D yellow fever vaccine. Both conserved end residues are part of each CDR3. A D gene is named only where the DNA matches it firmly. Size is stated for part of the rows, as once, few or many counts, or as a class when the clone is expanded.

CDR3 length	V gene	D gene	clone size	J gene	CDR3 DNA	CDR3 protein
8	TRBV20-1	NA	many	TRBJ1-2	TGCAGTGCCCATGGCTACACCTTC	CSAHGYTF
14	TRBV19	TRBD2	many	TRBJ2-2	TGTGCCAGTAGTAGCGGGAGTAACACCGGGGAGCTGTTTTTT	CASSSGSNTGELFF
14	TRBV18	NA	few	TRBJ2-5	TGTGCCAGCTCACCACCCCCAGGCCAAGAGACCCAGTACTTC	CASSPPPGQETQYF
15	TRBV6-1	NA	many	TRBJ2-1	TGTGCCAGCAGTCAATTAGTAGGGGGGAAGGACGAGCAGTTCTTC	CASSQLVGGKDEQFF
18	TRBV7-6	TRBD2	many	TRBJ2-1	TGTGCCAGCAGCTTAACCGGGACTAGCGGGAGAAGGGACAATGAGCAGTTCTTC	CASSLTGTSGRRDNEQFF
16	TRBV18	TRBD1	NA	TRBJ1-1	TGTGCCAGCTCACCGATACAGGGGCCACTGAACACTGAAGCTTTCTTT	CASSPIQGPLNTEAFF
13	TRBV25-1	TRBD2	many	TRBJ2-1	TGTGCCAGCAGTCACGGGAGGGCGAATGAGCAGTTCTTC	CASSHGRANEQFF
13	TRBV20-1	NA	many	TRBJ2-2	TGCAGTGCTGCACCAGGGTACACCGGGGAGCTGTTTTTT	CSAAPGYTGELFF
17	TRBV20-1	TRBD2	many	TRBJ2-3	TGCAGTGCTAGAGGTTCCGGGGTGCGGGAGGGCGAAGATACGCAGTATTTT	CSARGSGVREGEDTQYF
14	TRBV10-2	NA	many	TRBJ1-1	TGCGCCAGCAGCCGGACAGCGACGAACACTGAAGCTTTCTTT	CASSRTATNTEAFF
12	TRBV7-9	NA	many	TRBJ1-2	TGTGCCAGCAGCTCGAGACCCTATGGCTACACCTTC	CASSSRPYGYTF
14	TRBV29-1	TRBD1	NA	TRBJ2-3	TGCAGCGTTCCCGGACAGGGAGTAACAGATACGCAGTATTTT	CSVPGQGVTDTQYF
13	TRBV20-1	NA	many	TRBJ2-2	TGCAGTGCTCCGTCCGGAGTCACCGGGGAGCTGTTTTTT	CSAPSGVTGELFF
19	TRBV5-6	TRBD1	NA	TRBJ2-6	TGTGCCAGCAGCTTAAGGGACAGCCCTCGAGTAAGAAGGGCCAACGTCCTGACTTTC	CASSLRDSPRVRRANVLTF
14	TRBV20-1	NA	many	TRBJ2-1	TGCAGTGCTAGAGGGGGTACCTTAATTAGTGAGCAGTTCTTC	CSARGGTLISEQFF
14	TRBV5-1	NA	many	TRBJ1-1	TGCGCCAGCAGCGGGGGTCTCCGGGGCACTGAAGCTTTCTTT	CASSGGLRGTEAFF